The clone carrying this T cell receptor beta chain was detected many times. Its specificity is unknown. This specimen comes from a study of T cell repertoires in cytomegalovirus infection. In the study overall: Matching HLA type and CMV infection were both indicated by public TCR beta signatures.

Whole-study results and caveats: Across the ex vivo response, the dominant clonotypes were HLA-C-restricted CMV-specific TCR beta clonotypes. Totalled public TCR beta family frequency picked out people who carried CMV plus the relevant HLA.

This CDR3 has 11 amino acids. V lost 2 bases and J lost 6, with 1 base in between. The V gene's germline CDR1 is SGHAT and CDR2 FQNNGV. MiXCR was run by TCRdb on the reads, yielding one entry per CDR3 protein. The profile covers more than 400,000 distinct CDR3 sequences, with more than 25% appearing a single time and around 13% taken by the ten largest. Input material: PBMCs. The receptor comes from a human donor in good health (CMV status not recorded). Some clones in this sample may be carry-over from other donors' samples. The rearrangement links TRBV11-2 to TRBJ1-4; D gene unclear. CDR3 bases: TGTGCCAGCAGCTTACATGAAAAACTGTTTTTT. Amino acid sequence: CASSLHEKLFF.